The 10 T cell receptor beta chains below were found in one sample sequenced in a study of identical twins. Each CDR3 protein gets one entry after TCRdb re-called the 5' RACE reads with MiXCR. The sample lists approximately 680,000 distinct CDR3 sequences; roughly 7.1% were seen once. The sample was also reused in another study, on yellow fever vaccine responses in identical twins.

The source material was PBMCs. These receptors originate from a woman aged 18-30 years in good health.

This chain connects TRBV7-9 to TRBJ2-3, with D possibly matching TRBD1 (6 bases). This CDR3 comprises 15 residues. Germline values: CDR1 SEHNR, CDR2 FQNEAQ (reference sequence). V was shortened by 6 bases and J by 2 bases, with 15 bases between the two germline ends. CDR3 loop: CASRLTGTSTDTQYF. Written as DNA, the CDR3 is TGTGCCAGCAGACTTACAGGGACCTCCACAGATACGCAGTATTTT. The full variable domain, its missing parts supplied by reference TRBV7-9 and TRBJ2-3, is DTGVSQNPRHKITKRGQNVTFRCDPISEHNRLYWYRQTLGQGPEFLTYFQNEAQLEKSRLLSDRFSAERPKGSFSTLEIQRTEQGDSAMYLCASRLTGTSTDTQYFGPGTRLTVL.

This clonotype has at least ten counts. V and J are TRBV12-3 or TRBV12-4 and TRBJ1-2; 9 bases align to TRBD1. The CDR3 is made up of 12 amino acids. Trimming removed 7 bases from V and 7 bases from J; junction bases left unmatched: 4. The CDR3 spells CASIPDRGGYTF. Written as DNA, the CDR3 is TGTGCCAGCATTCCGGACAGGGGTGGCTACACCTTC.

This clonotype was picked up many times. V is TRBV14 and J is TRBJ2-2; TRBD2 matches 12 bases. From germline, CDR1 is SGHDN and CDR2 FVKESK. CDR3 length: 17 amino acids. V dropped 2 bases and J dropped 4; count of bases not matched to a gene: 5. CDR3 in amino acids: CASSQLTSGSPTGELFF. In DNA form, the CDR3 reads TGTGCCAGCAGCCAACTGACTAGCGGGAGTCCCACCGGGGAGCTGTTTTTT.

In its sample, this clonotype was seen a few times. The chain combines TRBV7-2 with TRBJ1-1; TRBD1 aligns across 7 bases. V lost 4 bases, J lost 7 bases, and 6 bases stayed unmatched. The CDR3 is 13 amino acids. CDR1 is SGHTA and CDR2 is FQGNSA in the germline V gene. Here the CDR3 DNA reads TGTGCCAGCAGCTCCGACAGGGCCTTTGAAGCTTTCTTT. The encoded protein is CASSSDRAFEAFF. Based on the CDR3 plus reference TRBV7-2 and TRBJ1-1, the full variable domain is GAGVSQSPSNKVTEKGKDVELRCDPISGHTALYWYRQSLGQGLEFLIYFQGNSAPDKSGLPSDRFSAERTGGSVSTLTIQRTQQEDSAVYLCASSSDRAFEAFFGQGTRLTVV.

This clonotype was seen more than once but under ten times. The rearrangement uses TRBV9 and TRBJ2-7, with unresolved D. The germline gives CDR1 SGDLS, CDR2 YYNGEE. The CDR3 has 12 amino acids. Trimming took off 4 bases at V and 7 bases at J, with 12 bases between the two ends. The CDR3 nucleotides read TGTGCCAGCAGCCCCTCGGTGGGGGAGCAGTACTTC. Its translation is CASSPSVGEQYF.

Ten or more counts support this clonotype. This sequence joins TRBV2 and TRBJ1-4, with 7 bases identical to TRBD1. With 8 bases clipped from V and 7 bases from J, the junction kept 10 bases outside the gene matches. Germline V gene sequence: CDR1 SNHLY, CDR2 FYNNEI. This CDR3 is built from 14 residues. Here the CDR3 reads CASLGRGLGEKLFF. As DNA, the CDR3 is TGTGCCAGCCTGGGTAGGGGGCTTGGTGAAAAACTGTTTTTT. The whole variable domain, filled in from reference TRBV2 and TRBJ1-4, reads EPEVTQTPSHQVTQMGQEVILRCVPISNHLYFYWYRQILGQKVEFLVSFYNNEISEKSEIFDDQFSVERPDGSNFTLKIRSTKLEDSAMYFCASLGRGLGEKLFFGSGTQLSVL.

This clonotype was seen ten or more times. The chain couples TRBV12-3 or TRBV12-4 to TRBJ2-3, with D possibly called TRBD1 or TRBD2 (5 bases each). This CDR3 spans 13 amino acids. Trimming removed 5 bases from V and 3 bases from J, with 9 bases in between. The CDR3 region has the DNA TGTGCCAGCAGTAGAGGGGCGACAGATACGCAGTATTTT. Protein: CASSRGATDTQYF.

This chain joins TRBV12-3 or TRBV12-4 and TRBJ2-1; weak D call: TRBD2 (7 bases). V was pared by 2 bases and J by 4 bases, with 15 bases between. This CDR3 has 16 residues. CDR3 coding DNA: TGTGCCAGCAGTTTACTGGGGGGGGCTTTGTACAATGAGCAGTTCTTC. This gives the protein CASSLLGGALYNEQFF.

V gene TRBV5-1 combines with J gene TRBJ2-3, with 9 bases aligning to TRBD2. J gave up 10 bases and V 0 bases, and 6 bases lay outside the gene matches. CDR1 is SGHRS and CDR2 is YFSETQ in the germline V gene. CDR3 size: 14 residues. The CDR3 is CASSLVGGGASQYF. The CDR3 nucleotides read TGCGCCAGCAGCTTGGTAGGCGGGGGGGCTTCGCAGTATTTT.

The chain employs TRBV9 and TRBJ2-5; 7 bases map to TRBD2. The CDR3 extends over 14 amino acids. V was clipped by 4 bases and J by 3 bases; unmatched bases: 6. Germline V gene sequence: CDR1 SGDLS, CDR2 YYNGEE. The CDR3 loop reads CASSTDRGEETQYF. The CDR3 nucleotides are TGTGCCAGCAGCACAGACCGGGGGGAAGAGACCCAGTACTTC.